These 21 T cell receptor beta chains were sequenced from one sample in a study of T cells in Graves' hyperthyroidism and ophthalmopathy. Researchers amplified the TCR beta CDR3 regions from RNA transcripts. An initial round of RT-PCR targeting the TCR CDR3 relied on the HTBI primer set. In TCRdb, the multiplex PCR reads were re-called with MiXCR into one record per CDR3 protein. Among about 500,000 distinct CDR3 sequences listed, 40% to 50% were seen once. Sequencing used peripheral blood or thyroid tissue (not recorded which). Receptors were obtained from an adult woman with Graves' disease, either hyperthyroidism or ophthalmopathy (not recorded which).

This clonotype was seen a handful of times. CDR3 sequence reads: CASSDLTGGYQETQYF. Here the CDR3 DNA reads TGTGCCAGCAGTGACTTGACAGGGGGATACCAAGAGACCCAGTACTTC. The chain uses TRBV25-1 and TRBJ2-5; 9 bases are shared with TRBD1. The CDR3 covers 16 residues. The germline CDR1 and CDR2 sequences are MGHDK and SYGVNS. The ends lost 3 bases at V and 0 bases at J; junction bases unmatched: 5.

This clonotype was detected ten times or more. This rearrangement joins TRBV6-5 to TRBJ2-5; 9 bases align to TRBD2. The V and J ends lost 5 bases and 3 bases, in that order; junction bases with no gene match: 7. Per germline, CDR1 MNHEY and CDR2 SVGAGI. The CDR3 sequence is 15 residues long. The CDR3 spells CASSTMTSGKETQYF. DNA of the CDR3: TGTGCCAGCAGTACCATGACTAGCGGAAAAGAGACCCAGTACTTC.

This chain uses TRBV5-1 with TRBJ1-1, with a possible D match to TRBD1 (6 bases). V shed 4 bases and J shed 4 bases, with 17 bases lying between them. This CDR3 region has 15 residues. The germline gives CDR1 SGHRS, CDR2 YFSETQ. As DNA, the CDR3 is TGCGCCAGCAGCCCTGGACAGAAAGGATTCACTGAAGCTTTCTTT. This encodes CASSPGQKGFTEAFF.

The chain links TRBV15 to TRBJ1-1; weak D call: TRBD1 (5 bases). Germline V gene lookup returns CDR1 LNHNV and CDR2 YYDKDF (reference sequence). Trimming stripped 5 bases from V and 11 bases from J, with 15 bases between. The CDR3 has 12 residues. Here the CDR3 reads CATSFYRGEAFF. The DNA of the CDR3 is TGTGCCACCAGCTTCTATAGGGGTGAGGCTTTCTTT.

This clonotype was counted many times. The chain joins TRBV7-9 to TRBJ1-1; 7 nucleotides agree with TRBD1. The CDR3 loop spans 14 amino acids. Per germline, CDR1 SEHNR and CDR2 FQNEAQ (reference sequence). The trim removed 3 bases at V and 11 bases at J, leaving 12 bases unmatched. The CDR3 coding sequence is TGTGCCAGCAGCTTGGGTCGGGAGACAGGGCATGCTTTCTTT. Encoded protein: CASSLGRETGHAFF.

This rearrangement joins TRBV2 to TRBJ1-5; D gene ambiguous. The CDR3 has 15 residues. V lost 7 bases, J lost 1 base, and 14 bases lay in between. The germline V gene encodes CDR1 SNHLY and CDR2 FYNNEI. The CDR3 reads CASMAAVASNQPQHF. The CDR3 bases are TGTGCCAGCATGGCGGCAGTCGCGAGCAATCAGCCCCAGCATTTT.

The chain combines TRBV15 with TRBJ1-1, with D unresolved. Germline values: CDR1 LNHNV, CDR2 YYDKDF (reference sequence). V dropped 1 base and J dropped 6 bases, with 18 bases sitting between them. CDR3 size: 16 residues. CDR3 DNA: TGTGCCACCAGCAGAGTCTATGGACTGTCCTTGCCTGAAGCTTTCTTT. It is translated as CATSRVYGLSLPEAFF.

The genes are TRBV6-1 and TRBJ2-5; D assignment may be TRBD1 or TRBD2 (5 bases each). The V gene lost 3 bases and the J gene lost 1 base, with 12 bases spanning the gap. The germline V gene encodes CDR1 MNHNS and CDR2 SASEGT. The CDR3 has 15 residues. The CDR3 reads CASSDRSGTQETQYF. CDR3 DNA sequence: TGTGCCAGCAGTGATCGATCAGGGACCCAAGAGACCCAGTACTTC.

V gene TRBV20-1 combines with J gene TRBJ1-1; D remains ambiguous. The CDR3 extends over 13 amino acids. Germline assignment: CDR1 DFQATT and CDR2 SNEGSKA (reference sequence). This CDR3 is CRAESDTNTEAFF. For the CDR3, the DNA is TGCAGGGCCGAATCTGACACGAACACTGAAGCTTTCTTT.

This clonotype was observed many times. The rearrangement uses TRBV29-1 and TRBJ2-7, with 7 bases matching TRBD1. The CDR3 is made up of 13 amino acids. Germline trimming cut 4 bases from V and 1 base from J; bases unmatched to any gene: 4. CDR1 and CDR2 (germline): SQVTM, ANQGSEA. CDR3 loop: CSVAVTGSYEQYF. DNA for the CDR3: TGCAGCGTTGCGGTGACAGGGTCCTACGAGCAGTACTTC.

The chain combines TRBV19 with TRBJ1-6; no clear D gene. Germline CDR1 LNHDA, CDR2 SQIVND (reference sequence). CDR3 length: 12 amino acids. V was shortened by 9 bases and J by 8 bases, with 11 bases between the two germline ends. Here the CDR3 reads CASRATDSPLHF. CDR3 DNA sequence: TGTGCCAGCAGAGCGACTGATTCACCCCTCCACTTT.

J is TRBJ2-3 and V is TRBV7-3; D remains unclear. Germline V gene data show CDR1 as SGHTA and CDR2 as FQGTGA. CDR3 length: 14 residues. Trimming took 5 bases from V and 0 from J, leaving 9 bases between them. The CDR3 nucleotides read TGTGCCAGCAGCCCGTACGCCAGCACAGATACGCAGTATTTT. It encodes CASSPYASTDTQYF.

The V and J genes are TRBV7-3 and TRBJ1-2; D is unresolved. There are 13 residues in the CDR3. The V and J ends lost 6 bases and 4 bases respectively, with 12 bases between them. Germline CDR1 is SGHTA and CDR2 is FQGTGA. CDR3 sequence: CASRPAQFYGYTF. The CDR3 region has the DNA TGTGCCAGCAGACCGGCACAGTTCTATGGCTACACCTTC.

The genes are TRBV9 and TRBJ1-4; TRBD1 might be the D (5 bases). Germline CDR1 and CDR2: SGDLS and YYNGEE. Trimming took 4 bases from V and 7 from J, leaving 29 bases between them. The CDR3 runs 19 residues. As DNA, the CDR3 is TGTGCCAGCAGCTTCGCCCGGGACCGAATAAGGGGAGAGGGTGAAAAACTGTTTTTT. Protein sequence: CASSFARDRIRGEGEKLFF. Supplemented by reference TRBV9 and TRBJ1-4, the full variable domain reads DSGVTQTPKHLITATGQRVTLRCSPRSGDLSVYWYQQSLDQGLQFLIQYYNGEERAKGNILERFSAQQFPDLHSELNLSSLELGDSALYFCASSFARDRIRGEGEKLFFGSGTQLSVL.

The chain couples TRBV7-3 to TRBJ2-6; D remains unclear. This CDR3 has 13 residues. The germline V and J ends were trimmed by 4 bases and 4 bases, with 5 bases remaining between them. Germline CDR1 SGHTA, CDR2 FQGTGA. CDR3 sequence (DNA): TGTGCCAGCAGCTGGGGAGGGGCCAACGTCCTGACTTTC. It translates to CASSWGGANVLTF.

The chain employs TRBV7-9 and TRBJ2-7; 8 bases line up with TRBD1. The V gene's germline CDR1 is SEHNR and CDR2 FQNEAQ (reference sequence). The length of the CDR3 is 14 residues. The ends lost 5 bases at V and 5 bases at J; junction bases unmatched: 8. The chain's CDR3 is CASSPPDRVHEQYF. In DNA, the CDR3 is TGTGCCAGCAGCCCCCCGGACAGGGTCCACGAGCAGTACTTC.

This clonotype was seen a few times. The V gene is TRBV6-1, the J gene TRBJ1-2; 10 nucleotides agree with TRBD1. The CDR3 is 15 residues long. Germline V lookup: CDR1 MNHNS, CDR2 SASEGT. J lost 4 bases, V lost 8 bases, and 10 bases had no gene match. The CDR3 region has the DNA TGTGCCAGCCATACCTGGGACAGGGGATCCTATGGCTACACCTTC. This codes for CASHTWDRGSYGYTF.

At least ten counts were recorded for this clonotype. This chain joins TRBV9 and TRBJ2-7; 11 nucleotides agree with TRBD1. The CDR3 runs to 15 residues. Trimming removed 3 bases from V and 3 bases from J; junction bases left unmatched: 5. Per germline, CDR1 SGDLS and CDR2 YYNGEE. CDR3 coding DNA: TGTGCCAGCAGCGGACGGGACAGGGGGTTCTACGAGCAGTACTTC. This codes for CASSGRDRGFYEQYF.

Many counts were recorded for this clonotype. V usage is TRBV19 and J usage is TRBJ1-5, with D uncertain. Germline CDR1 LNHDA, CDR2 SQIVND (reference sequence). Trimming cost V 9 bases and J 3 bases, with 9 bases left between them. CDR3 length equals 12 residues. This CDR3 reads CASGNINQPQHF. The CDR3 DNA reads TGTGCCAGCGGAAACATCAATCAGCCCCAGCATTTT.

The rearrangement uses TRBV2 and TRBJ1-6, with 7 bases aligning to TRBD1. Losses at the gene ends were 7 bases for V and 13 bases for J; bases not matched to a gene: 13. Germline V gene data show CDR1 as SNHLY and CDR2 as FYNNEI. There are 14 residues in the CDR3. CDR3 nucleotide sequence: TGTGCCAGCACCCCTCAGGGGGTCAGTCAGCCCCTCCACTTT. This codes for CASTPQGVSQPLHF.

Only a few counts were recorded for this clonotype. This chain connects TRBV5-1 to TRBJ2-2; possibly TRBD1 for D (6 bases). Trimming removed 2 bases from V and 0 bases from J, with 11 bases in between. Looked up from germline, CDR1 is SGHRS and CDR2 is YFSETQ. The CDR3 spans 16 residues. This chain's CDR3 is CASSFMDSPNTGELFF. The CDR3 region has the DNA TGCGCCAGCAGCTTTATGGACAGCCCGAACACCGGGGAGCTGTTTTTT.